The clone carrying this T cell receptor beta chain appeared a few times. The antigen remains unidentified. This CDR3 has 16 amino acids. Germline-derived CDR1 and CDR2 are MDHEN and SYDVKM. Deletions cut 5 bases from V and 0 bases from J, with 14 bases between. The sample originates from a study of identical twins. Study conclusions and caveats: Twin pairs' shared out-of-frame alpha sequences were enriched in low generation probability. Modeled out-of-frame TCR alpha sharing in monozygotic twins fell below observed levels.

Unique molecular identifiers were in the cDNA, with template-switch universal primer binding. TCRdb re-derived calls from the 5' RACE reads in MiXCR, one entry per CDR3 protein. The data contain about 720,000 distinct CDR3 sequences, over 8.5% of them singletons. This sample also appeared in a second study, on yellow fever vaccine responses in identical twins.

The clonotype originates from a woman younger than 35 in good health. The sequencing input was PBMCs. J is TRBJ2-4 and V is TRBV28; D possibly matches TRBD1 or TRBD2 (5 bases each). The CDR3 DNA follows: TGTGCCAGCAGTGAACCGGGACCGCAAGCCAAAAACATTCAGTACTTC. The encoded protein is CASSEPGPQAKNIQYF.